The rows below give T cell receptor beta chains drawn from one sample of a study of blood T cell repertoires in COVID-19. Only in-frame clones appear in the TCRdb table, and some are missing; sequencing was by immunoSEQ multiplex PCR. The table includes about 49,000 clones, around 87% detected once. Sequencing was carried out using peripheral blood. The receptors derive from a woman older than 75 with COVID-19, enrolled during active disease. Both conserved end residues are part of each CDR3. D genes are given only for firm matches. Rows may omit the clone size; those that give it use once, few, many or a size class.

.	TRBV30	TRBJ1-1	.	CAWRQGPTEAFF	TGTGCCTGGAGACAGGGACCCACTGAAGCTTTCTTT
.	TRBV12-3/TRBV12-4	TRBJ2-1	.	CASSFLNEQFF	TGTGCCAGCAGTTTCTTAAATGAGCAGTTCTTC
.	TRBV19	TRBJ1-1	once	CASSMGQRGTEAFF	TGTGCCAGTAGTATGGGTCAGAGAGGGACTGAAGCTTTCTTT
.	TRBV21-1	TRBJ1-4	once	CASSCGVATRCNEKLFF	TGTGCCAGCAGCTGTGGAGTAGCTACAAGGTGCAATGAAAAACTGTTTTTT
TRBD2	TRBV7-1	TRBJ2-1	.	CASSSQVGLAGSNEQFF	TGTGCCAGCAGCTCCCAGGTGGGTCTAGCGGGATCGAATGAGCAGTTCTTC
TRBD1	TRBV6-5	TRBJ2-1	once	CASTRQGYNEQFF	TGTGCCAGCACCAGACAGGGCTACAATGAGCAGTTCTTC
TRBD1	TRBV28	TRBJ1-5	few	CASSRGTGGNQPQHF	TGTGCCAGCAGTCGAGGGACAGGGGGCAATCAGCCCCAGCATTTT
TRBD1	TRBV5-3	TRBJ2-5	.	CARSRDRAQETQYF	TGTGCCAGAAGCAGGGACAGGGCGCAAGAGACCCAGTACTTC
.	TRBV5-1	TRBJ1-2	.	CASSFEVGGYTF	TGCGCCAGCAGCTTCGAGGTCGGGGGCTACACCTTC
.	TRBV7-3	TRBJ2-3	.	CASSLTAGSTDTQYF	TGTGCCAGCAGCTTAACGGCGGGGAGCACAGATACGCAGTATTTT
TRBD1	TRBV28	TRBJ1-6	.	CASRKYAGTDSFPLHF	TGTGCCAGCAGAAAATATGCCGGGACAGACAGTTTCCCCCTCCACTTT
TRBD2	TRBV9	TRBJ2-7	.	CASSVEAGGPREQYF	TGTGCCAGCAGCGTAGAGGCGGGGGGTCCGAGGGAGCAGTACTTC
TRBD2	TRBV18	TRBJ2-2	once	CASSPPEAAGAGRSGELFF	TGTGCCAGCTCACCACCGGAGGCTGCGGGAGCTGGAAGGAGCGGGGAGCTGTTTTTT
TRBD1	TRBV5-5	TRBJ2-5	.	CASSPDRGRETQYF	TGTGCCAGCAGCCCCGACAGGGGCCGGGAGACCCAGTACTTC
.	TRBV19	TRBJ2-5	.	CASSSASHRGRGTQYF	TGTGCCAGTAGTAGCGCTAGCCACCGAGGTCGAGGGACCCAGTACTTC
TRBD1	TRBV2	TRBJ2-7	.	CASSEARGRGYEQYF	TGTGCCAGCAGTGAAGCTCGGGGCAGGGGGTACGAGCAGTACTTC
.	TRBV2	TRBJ1-2	.	CASSDGGLGNYGYTF	TGTGCCAGCAGTGACGGAGGTTTAGGGAACTATGGCTACACCTTC
.	TRBV2	TRBJ2-7	.	CASSDSGGLSYEQYF	TGTGCCAGCAGTGATTCCGGGGGGCTGTCCTACGAGCAGTACTTC
.	TRBV6-2/TRBV6-3	TRBJ1-5	.	CASSNPTGPQQPQHF	TGTGCCAGCAGCAACCCTACAGGGCCCCAACAGCCCCAGCATTTT
TRBD1	TRBV19	TRBJ2-1	.	CASTTRFRDRDGSYNEQFF	TGTGCCAGTACCACCCGATTCCGGGACAGAGATGGCTCCTACAATGAGCAGTTCTTC
.	TRBV5-1	TRBJ1-5	.	CASSLVPGGGSNQPQHF	TGCGCCAGCAGCCTGGTACCCGGGGGGGGTAGCAATCAGCCCCAGCATTTT
TRBD1	TRBV19	TRBJ2-1	.	CASTGQGSSSYNEQFF	TGTGCCAGTACGGGACAGGGGTCTAGCTCCTACAATGAGCAGTTCTTC
.	TRBV7-9	TRBJ1-1	.	CASSLWERRDTEAFF	TGTGCCAGCAGCTTGTGGGAAAGGAGGGACACTGAAGCTTTCTTT
TRBD1	TRBV3-1/TRBV3-2	TRBJ1-1	.	CASSTRQGRMNTEAFF	TGTGCCAGCAGCACCCGACAGGGCCGAATGAACACTGAAGCTTTCTTT
TRBD1	TRBV2	TRBJ2-7	few	CASGIDRGRPEQYF	TGTGCCAGCGGAATAGACAGGGGGCGGCCCGAGCAGTACTTC
TRBD2	TRBV28	TRBJ2-7	.	CASSLRGALPYEQYF	TGTGCCAGCAGTTTGCGGGGGGCACTGCCCTACGAGCAGTACTTC
.	TRBV6-5	TRBJ2-7	.	CASSWGVGEQYF	TGTGCCAGCAGTTGGGGAGTAGGTGAGCAGTACTTC
TRBD1	TRBV6-6	TRBJ2-6	.	CASSRSTGTKSSGANVLTF	TGTGCCAGCAGTCGCTCGACAGGGACGAAAAGCTCTGGGGCCAACGTCCTGACTTTC
TRBD2	TRBV27	TRBJ2-7	once	CASSSRGDPKRDYEQYF	TGTGCCAGCAGTTCGCGGGGAGACCCAAAGCGGGACTACGAGCAGTACTTC
.	TRBV19	TRBJ1-2	.	CASSPNRAGYHGYTF	TGTGCCAGTAGTCCCAATCGGGCGGGATACCATGGCTACACCTTC
.	TRBV7-9	TRBJ1-5	.	CATQQTGVQPQHF	TGTGCCACCCAACAGACAGGCGTTCAGCCCCAGCATTTT
.	TRBV7-2	TRBJ2-7	.	CASTPSGITYEQYF	TGTGCCAGCACCCCCAGTGGTATTACCTACGAGCAGTACTTC
.	TRBV28	TRBJ1-2	.	CASSLSSPGANGYTF	TGTGCCAGCAGTTTAAGTTCCCCAGGGGCAAATGGCTACACCTTC
.	TRBV28	TRBJ1-2	few	CASKLGANGYTF	TGTGCCAGCAAATTGGGGGCGAATGGCTACACCTTC
TRBD1	TRBV6-5	TRBJ1-6	.	CASRGTGNLGSPLHF	TGTGCCAGCAGGGGGACAGGGAACTTAGGTTCACCCCTCCACTTT
TRBD1	TRBV19	TRBJ1-5	medium-sized	CASSVQGENQPQHF	TGTGCCAGTAGTGTACAGGGGGAAAATCAGCCCCAGCATTTT